Presented here are 11 T cell receptor beta chains from one specimen sequenced in a study of neurological immune-mediated disorders. TCRdb itself ran the 5' RACE reads through MiXCR, one entry per CDR3 protein. The sample yields 25,000 to 30,000 distinct CDR3 sequences, about 16% seen once. Described time point: technical triplicate 3. What was sequenced was CD4+ T cells from blood. The receptors shown here come from a female donor with HTLV-1-associated myelopathy (HAM/TSP).

A word on this clonotype: A clone one base away is much larger, so this may be a read error. The chain joins TRBV6-2 or TRBV6-3 to TRBJ1-6; 9 bases match TRBD1. Germline CDR1 is MNHEY and CDR2 is SVGEGT. The CDR3 loop spans 16 amino acids. The CDR3 DNA sequence: TGTGCCAGCAGTTACCGCCGGGACAGGGTGAATTCACCCCTCAACTTT. It encodes CASSYRRDRVNSPLNF.

This chain links TRBV20-1 with TRBJ1-5; D call uncertain. Germline CDR1 DFQATT, CDR2 SNEGSKA (reference sequence). The CDR3 runs 14 residues. The V end was cut by 1 base, the J end by 3 bases, with 10 bases between. CDR3 protein: CSARVPGLNQPQHF. DNA of the CDR3: TGCAGTGCTAGAGTACCAGGTCTCAATCAGCCCCAGCATTTT.

This clonotype occurred many times. The chain joins TRBV10-2 to TRBJ2-7; the D gene is possibly TRBD2 (5 bases). The V end was cut by 6 bases, the J end by 2 bases, with 14 bases between. Germline V lookup: CDR1 WSHSY, CDR2 SAAADI. This CDR3 is built from 14 residues. The CDR3 DNA reads TGCGCCAGCAGCCCCGACGGGATGACCTACGAGCAGTACTTC. Its translation is CASSPDGMTYEQYF.

This clonotype was recorded many times. The chain employs TRBV7-8 and TRBJ1-4; tentatively, D is TRBD1 (5 bases). The CDR3 totals 16 residues. Trimming left V 1 base short and J 4 bases short, with 13 bases between. Germline CDR1 and CDR2: SGHVS and FQNEAQ. The CDR3 region has the DNA TGTGCCAGCAGCTTAGAGGGGAGTGGGGGTAATGAAAAACTGTTTTTT. Translated: CASSLEGSGGNEKLFF.

This clonotype was detected many times. The chain combines TRBV20-1 with TRBJ1-2; 9 nucleotides match TRBD1. Germline V gives CDR1 DFQATT, CDR2 SNEGSKA (reference sequence). The CDR3 consists of 15 residues. J was trimmed by 3 bases and V by 3 bases; bases with no gene match: 8. In DNA, the CDR3 is TGCAGTGCTAGGGACCCGGGACAGGGTTACTATGGCTACACCTTC. This encodes CSARDPGQGYYGYTF.

This clonotype was counted at least ten times. The chain is built from TRBV15 and TRBJ2-7; the D gene could be TRBD1 or TRBD2 (5 bases each). V was cut by 0 bases and J by 2 bases, with 20 bases left in between. This CDR3 spans 18 amino acids. The germline V gene encodes CDR1 LNHNV and CDR2 YYDKDF (reference sequence). CDR3 coding DNA: TGTGCCACCAGCAGAGATCGTCGGGGCGGTACGGGGACCTACGAGCAGTACTTC. Its protein is CATSRDRRGGTGTYEQYF.

The chain is built from TRBV20-1 and TRBJ2-1, with 11 bases aligning to TRBD1. J gave up 8 bases and V 3 bases, and 9 bases lay outside the gene matches. There are 15 residues in the CDR3. CDR1 DFQATT and CDR2 SNEGSKA come from the germline V gene (reference sequence). CDR3 nucleotide sequence: TGCAGTGCTAGCCGCCGGGACAGGGGGGAGGATGAGCAGTTCTTC. Encoded protein: CSASRRDRGEDEQFF.

This clonotype was seen many times. This chain connects TRBV9 to TRBJ2-2; D unresolved. Germline V CDR1 and CDR2: SGDLS, YYNGEE. CDR3 length: 14 amino acids. V gave up 2 bases and J gave up 0 bases, with 5 bases separating them. The CDR3 DNA follows: TGTGCCAGCAGCGTCGACACGAACACCGGGGAGCTGTTTTTT. Translating gives CASSVDTNTGELFF. Combining the CDR3 with reference TRBV9 and TRBJ2-2 gives the whole variable domain DSGVTQTPKHLITATGQRVTLRCSPRSGDLSVYWYQQSLDQGLQFLIQYYNGEERAKGNILERFSAQQFPDLHSELNLSSLELGDSALYFCASSVDTNTGELFFGEGSRLTVL.

In its sample, this clonotype was seen a few times. The chain combines TRBV16 with TRBJ2-4; 9 bases are a match to TRBD1. The CDR3 is made up of 15 amino acids. J lost 3 bases, V lost 4 bases, and 4 bases had no gene match. CDR1 is KGHSY and CDR2 is FQNENV in the germline V gene. CDR3 loop: CASSRTTGGKNIQYF. The CDR3 DNA sequence: TGTGCCAGCAGCCGAACGACAGGGGGCAAAAACATTCAGTACTTC.

The chain has TRBV9 and TRBJ2-3; D not resolved. This CDR3 has 14 residues. V was trimmed by 0 bases and J by 7 bases, leaving 12 bases between them. In germline, CDR1 is SGDLS, CDR2 YYNGEE. CDR3 in amino acids: CASSVEGKGYTQYF. The DNA for the CDR3 is TGTGCCAGCAGCGTAGAAGGAAAGGGTTATACGCAGTATTTT.

This clonotype has a count of ten or more. This sequence joins TRBV7-8 and TRBJ2-7; 10 bases fit TRBD2. The CDR3 runs to 17 residues. Germline V gene data show CDR1 as SGHVS and CDR2 as FQNEAQ. The V segment lost 2 bases and the J segment 3 bases; nucleotides outside the gene matches: 10. CDR3 sequence: CASSLRPGTSEIYEQYF. The CDR3 nucleotides are TGTGCCAGCAGCTTACGTCCCGGGACTAGCGAAATCTACGAGCAGTACTTC.